This T cell receptor (beta chain) was documented in a study of T cell changes during pregnancy in multiple sclerosis. Germline lookup yields CDR1 SGHDT and CDR2 YYEEEE. There are 17 residues in the CDR3. Trimming cost V 0 bases and J 6 bases, with 20 bases left between them. Clones were read by immunoSEQ multiplex PCR, and TCRdb kept only the in-frame ones, dropping some. The top ten clones hold just over 2.5% of a sample with 75,000 to 80,000 clones, about 92% of them seen once. The chain is built from TRBV5-6 and TRBJ2-3; D not resolved. This TCR came from a female donor in good health, enrolled as a control in a pregnancy study. The specimen was peripheral blood, collected after pregnancy. CDR3 region: CASSLVALGSSRDTQYF. In nucleotides, the CDR3 is TGTGCCAGCAGCTTGGTAGCTTTGGGTTCTTCCCGGGATACGCAGTATTTT.